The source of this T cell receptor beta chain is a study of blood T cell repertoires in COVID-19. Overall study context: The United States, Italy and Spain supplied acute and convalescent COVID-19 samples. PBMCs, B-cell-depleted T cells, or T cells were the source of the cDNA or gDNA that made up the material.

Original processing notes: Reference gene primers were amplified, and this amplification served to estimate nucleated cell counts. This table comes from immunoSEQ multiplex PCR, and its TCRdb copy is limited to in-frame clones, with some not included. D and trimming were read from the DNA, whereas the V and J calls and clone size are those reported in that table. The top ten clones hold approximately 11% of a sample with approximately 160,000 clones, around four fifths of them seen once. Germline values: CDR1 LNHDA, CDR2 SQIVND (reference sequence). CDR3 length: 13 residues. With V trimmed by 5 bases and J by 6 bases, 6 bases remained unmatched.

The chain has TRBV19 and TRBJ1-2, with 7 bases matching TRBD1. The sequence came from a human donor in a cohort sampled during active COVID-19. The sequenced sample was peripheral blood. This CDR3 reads CASSVTGTDGYTF. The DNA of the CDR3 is TGTGCCAGTAGTGTAACCGGGACAGATGGCTACACCTTC. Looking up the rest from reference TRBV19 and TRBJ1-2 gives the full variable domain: DGGITQSPKYLFRKEGQNVTLSCEQNLNHDAMYWYRQDPGQGLRLIYYSQIVNDFQKGDIAEGYSVSREKKESFPLTVTSAQKNPTAFYLCASSVTGTDGYTFGSGTRLTVV.